This TCR beta chain was sequenced during a study of T-cell memory formation after mild COVID-19. Trimming cost V 1 base and J 7 bases; bases outside gene matches: 6. CDR3 length: 15 residues. The germline V gene has CDR1 SGHVS and CDR2 FNYEAQ. A single record per CDR3 protein comes from TCRdb applying MiXCR to the 5' RACE reads. The data show roughly 380,000 distinct CDR3 sequences, over 25% seen once. The TCR originated in an adult woman who had mild COVID-19 (a few samples of this study predate the infection). Cell type and time point are not known. This chain connects TRBV7-6 to TRBJ2-7, with 11 bases matching TRBD2. The sample consisted of PBMCs or a T cell subset sorted from them (not recorded which). The CDR3 bases are TGTGCCAGCAGCTTAGGATTAGCGGGGGGGCCGGAGCAGTACTTC. Translation gives CASSLGLAGGPEQYF.